In its sample, the clone carrying this T cell receptor (beta chain) was seen a few times. This sample stems from a study of T-cell memory formation after mild COVID-19. Germline CDR1 SGHTA, CDR2 FQGNSA. Unmatched junction bases numbered 6, after V lost 4 bases and J lost 3 bases. The CDR3 is made up of 16 amino acids. TCRdb re-called the 5' RACE reads with MiXCR, one entry per CDR3 protein. The sample lists fewer than 50,000 distinct CDR3 sequences; roughly an eighth were seen once. The material sequenced was PBMCs or a T cell subset sorted from them (not recorded which). The TCR comes from a young man who had mild COVID-19 (a few samples of this study predate the infection). Cell type and time point are not known. The chain uses TRBV7-2 and TRBJ2-2; 9 bases map to TRBD1. The CDR3 DNA reads TGTGCCAGCAGCTCAGGACAGGGGTGGGACACCGGGGAGCTGTTTTTT. Residues: CASSSGQGWDTGELFF.